Each of the 13 T cell receptor beta chains below was sequenced from the same sample in a study of blood T cell repertoires in COVID-19. This table comes from immunoSEQ multiplex PCR, and its TCRdb copy is limited to in-frame clones, with some not included. The sample lists 150,000 to 200,000 clones, around 92% occurring once. The specimen was peripheral blood. Source of these receptors: a man aged 25 to 40 with COVID-19, enrolled during active disease.

V gene TRBV5-4 combines with J gene TRBJ2-7, with TRBD2 identical over 7 bases. V lost 0 bases to trimming and J lost 5 bases; unmatched junction nucleotides: 2. The CDR3 covers 13 residues. From germline, CDR1 is SGHNT and CDR2 YYREEE (reference sequence). In DNA form, the CDR3 reads TGTGCCAGCAGCTTGGGGGGAGGGAACGAGCAGTACTTC. Amino acid sequence: CASSLGGGNEQYF.

This chain connects TRBV18 to TRBJ2-3, with 7 nucleotides matching TRBD1. Losses at the gene ends were 3 bases for V and 2 bases for J; bases not matched to a gene: 5. The CDR3 totals 15 residues. CDR1 and CDR2 from the germline V gene are KGHSH and LQKENI. CDR3 protein: CASSPSGQYTDTQYF. The CDR3 DNA sequence: TGTGCCAGCTCACCGTCGGGACAGTACACAGATACGCAGTATTTT.

This rearrangement joins TRBV5-1 to TRBJ2-5; TRBD2 agrees at 12 bases. The junction had 6 bases not matched to a gene; V was cut back by 1 base and J by 5 bases. This CDR3 is built from 16 residues. CDR1 and CDR2 (germline): SGHRS, YFSETQ. This CDR3 reads CASSLTLAGGQETQYF. The DNA of the CDR3 is TGCGCCAGCAGCTTGACTCTAGCGGGAGGGCAGGAGACCCAGTACTTC.

This chain connects TRBV18 to TRBJ1-2, with TRBD1 matching over 9 bases. In germline, CDR1 is KGHSH, CDR2 LQKENI. CDR3 size: 15 residues. The junction had 7 bases not matched to a gene; V was cut back by 4 bases and J by 4 bases. The CDR3 loop is CASSRETGGSYGYTF. DNA for the CDR3: TGTGCCAGCTCACGAGAGACAGGGGGAAGCTATGGCTACACCTTC.

The V call is TRBV5-6, the J call TRBJ2-2; perhaps TRBD2 as D (6 bases). Germline values: CDR1 SGHDT, CDR2 YYEEEE. V dropped 4 bases and J dropped 5 bases, with 15 bases sitting between them. CDR3 length: 15 residues. The CDR3 DNA reads as TGTGCCAGCAGCATGGACACCGGGGGTACCGGGGAGCTGTTTTTT. Translating it yields CASSMDTGGTGELFF.

The chain is built from TRBV28 and TRBJ1-2; 9 nucleotides align to TRBD1. Germline V gene sequence: CDR1 MDHEN, CDR2 SYDVKM. The V and J ends lost 4 bases and 8 bases, in that order; junction bases with no gene match: 8. CDR3 length equals 14 residues. The CDR3: CASSSTGGSLGYTF. CDR3 nucleotides: TGTGCCAGCAGTTCCACAGGGGGCTCGCTCGGCTACACCTTC.

Only one count was recorded for this clone. The genes are TRBV11-2 and TRBJ2-1, with TRBD1 matching 7 bases. The CDR3 sequence is 16 residues long. Germline CDR1 is SGHAT and CDR2 is FQNNGV. The ends lost 5 bases at V and 1 base at J; junction bases unmatched: 8. DNA of the CDR3: TGTGCCAGCAGCCAAGACAGGGTCCCTTCCTACAATGAGCAGTTCTTC. Translation: CASSQDRVPSYNEQFF.

This chain's CDR3 is CASSFHSGTGNEQFF. CDR3 bases: TGTGCCAGCAGCTTCCACTCCGGGACAGGGAATGAGCAGTTCTTC. This chain joins TRBV9 and TRBJ2-1; 9 bases map to TRBD1. Germline CDR1 SGDLS, CDR2 YYNGEE. The CDR3 spans 15 residues. J was trimmed by 7 bases and V by 4 bases; bases with no gene match: 9.

V gene TRBV19 combines with J gene TRBJ1-2; 8 nucleotides align to TRBD1. Germline V gene data show CDR1 as LNHDA and CDR2 as SQIVND (reference sequence). The CDR3 is 16 amino acids. Trimming took 4 bases from V and 4 from J; bases not matched to a gene: 11. CDR3 sequence reads: CASSTSTGAPPYGYTF. CDR3 nucleotide sequence: TGTGCCAGTAGTACCTCGACAGGGGCGCCTCCCTATGGCTACACCTTC.

The chain couples TRBV11-3 to TRBJ2-5, with D unclear. This CDR3 has 14 residues. Germline V lookup: CDR1 SGHNT, CDR2 YENEEA. Between the trimmed V and J ends, which lost 5 bases and 1 base, there was a span of 11 bases. CDR3 sequence (DNA): TGTGCCAGCAGCCCTACCCATGCCCAAGAGACCCAGTACTTC. This gives the protein CASSPTHAQETQYF.

This chain uses TRBV6-2 or TRBV6-3 with TRBJ2-3, with 11 bases identical to TRBD2. Germline lookup yields CDR1 MNHEY and CDR2 SVGEGT. Trimming took 5 bases from V and 2 from J; bases not matched to a gene: 3. The CDR3 contains 15 residues. Here the CDR3 DNA reads TGTGCCAGCAGTACACTAGCGGGAGCCACAGATACGCAGTATTTT. This codes for CASSTLAGATDTQYF.

J is TRBJ2-3 and V is TRBV27, with unresolved D. The V gene's germline CDR1 is MNHEY and CDR2 SMNVEV (reference sequence). This CDR3 is 15 amino acids long. V was trimmed by 3 bases and J by 2 bases, leaving 12 bases between them. The DNA of the CDR3 is TGTGCCAGCAGTTTTTCGGAGATTCTCACAGATACGCAGTATTTT. Translation: CASSFSEILTDTQYF.

The count of this clone is one. The rearrangement joins TRBV27 to TRBJ1-2; no firm D call. The CDR3 sequence is 15 residues long. Germline assignment: CDR1 MNHEY and CDR2 SMNVEV (reference sequence). V was cut by 0 bases and J by 3 bases, with 11 bases left in between. Written as DNA, the CDR3 is TGTGCCAGCAGTTTATCGGGCTATGTCTACTATGGCTACACCTTC. This codes for CASSLSGYVYYGYTF.